These 19 T cell receptor beta chains share one sample of origin, sequenced in a study of blood T cell repertoires in COVID-19. Sequenced by immunoSEQ multiplex PCR; TCRdb stores in-frame clones only, minus some. The sample includes under 8,000 clones, roughly 85% of them seen just once. Material for sequencing was peripheral blood. The receptors originated from a human donor with active COVID-19. The donor label of this sample is uncertain.

The table lists this clone with a count of one. This chain links TRBV13 with TRBJ2-7; 9 nucleotides agree with TRBD1. The trim removed 4 bases at V and 0 bases at J, leaving 7 bases unmatched. This CDR3 comprises 16 residues. From germline, CDR1 is PRHDT and CDR2 FYEKMQ (reference sequence). The CDR3 spells CASSSDRGLSSYEQYF. CDR3 nucleotide sequence: TGTGCCAGCAGCTCGGACAGGGGTTTGAGCTCCTACGAGCAGTACTTC.

This chain joins TRBV10-3 and TRBJ1-2; TRBD1 matches at 9 bases. Germline V lookup: CDR1 ENHRY, CDR2 SYGVKD. There are 15 residues in the CDR3. With 6 bases clipped from V and 2 bases from J, the junction kept 7 bases outside the gene matches. CDR3 nucleotide sequence: TGTGCCATCAGCGGGGGACAGGGCCAGAACTATGGCTACACCTTC. This sequence encodes CAISGGQGQNYGYTF.

This clone was counted a few times. The chain combines TRBV29-1 with TRBJ2-3; 8 positions match TRBD1. Germline CDR1 and CDR2: SQVTM and ANQGSEA. CDR3 length: 13 residues. The J segment lost 4 bases and the V segment lost 3 bases, leaving 3 bases of the junction unmatched. The CDR3 DNA is TGCAGCGTTGATTCCAGGGGGCCAGATACGCAGTATTTT. This codes for CSVDSRGPDTQYF.

The chain has TRBV29-1 and TRBJ2-1; 16 positions agree with TRBD2. V lost 4 bases to trimming and J lost 0 bases; unmatched junction nucleotides: 6. The CDR3 has 18 residues. Germline lookup yields CDR1 SQVTM and CDR2 ANQGSEA. In DNA form, the CDR3 reads TGCAGCGTTGGCCTGGGACTAGCGGGAGGGAGCTCCTACAATGAGCAGTTCTTC. Translating gives CSVGLGLAGGSSYNEQFF.

This sequence joins TRBV30 and TRBJ1-2, with a possible D match to TRBD1 (6 bases). Germline CDR1 GTSNPN, CDR2 SVGIG (reference sequence). CDR3 length: 14 amino acids. Trimming left V 0 bases short and J 4 bases short, with 12 bases between. The CDR3 DNA follows: TGTGCCTGGAGTGTAGTGGGGGCGGGCTATGGCTACACCTTC. Protein product: CAWSVVGAGYGYTF.

The chain joins TRBV7-9 to TRBJ2-5, with no clear D. The CDR3 is made up of 13 amino acids. Germline assignment: CDR1 SEHNR and CDR2 FQNEAQ (reference sequence). With 9 bases removed from V and 3 bases from J, the gap between germline ends came to 14 bases. The chain's CDR3 is CARSNCPEETQYF. The CDR3 nucleotides read TGTGCCAGGTCGAACTGCCCCGAAGAGACCCAGTACTTC.

The genes are TRBV7-6 and TRBJ2-7; D remains unclear. Germline CDR1 is SGHVS and CDR2 is FNYEAQ. CDR3 length equals 12 residues. Trimming left V 5 bases short and J 3 bases short, with 8 bases between. The CDR3 nucleotides are TGTGCCAGCAGCGATGACATCTACGAGCAGTACTTC. Translating it yields CASSDDIYEQYF.

This clone was recorded only once. The rearrangement joins TRBV2 to TRBJ2-1; D uncertain. The V gene's germline CDR1 is SNHLY and CDR2 FYNNEI. The V end lost 3 bases, the J end lost 4 bases, and 10 bases lay between the germline ends. This CDR3 comprises 14 residues. In DNA form, the CDR3 reads TGTGCCAGCAGTGACCAGGTTTCGTACAATGAGCAGTTCTTC. It encodes CASSDQVSYNEQFF.

The V call is TRBV9, the J call TRBJ1-1; the D is unclear. CDR1 and CDR2 (germline): SGDLS, YYNGEE. This CDR3 has 15 amino acids. V lost 0 bases and J 0 bases, leaving 9 bases between the germline ends. The CDR3 loop reads CASSVGGLMNTEAFF. The CDR3 DNA sequence: TGTGCCAGCAGCGTAGGTGGCTTGATGAACACTGAAGCTTTCTTT.

This clone was observed a handful of times. V and J are TRBV7-9 and TRBJ2-7; 9 bases line up with TRBD2. The CDR3 is 14 residues long. The trim removed 5 bases at V and 5 bases at J, leaving 7 bases unmatched. Germline assignment: CDR1 SEHNR and CDR2 FQNEAQ (reference sequence). CDR3 in amino acids: CASSPSGVKHEQYF. The CDR3 DNA follows: TGTGCCAGCAGCCCTAGCGGGGTTAAGCACGAGCAGTACTTC.

J is TRBJ2-3 and V is TRBV7-2, with D possibly TRBD1 on 5 matching bases. The CDR3 runs 14 residues. CDR1 and CDR2 from the germline V gene are SGHTA and FQGNSA. The germline V and J ends were trimmed by 3 bases and 2 bases, with 9 bases remaining between them. CDR3 loop: CASSLSRDTDTQYF. The CDR3 coding sequence is TGTGCCAGCAGCTTGTCCAGGGACACAGATACGCAGTATTTT.

The V gene is TRBV27, the J gene TRBJ1-1; D not resolved. Between the trimmed V and J ends, which lost 5 bases and 11 bases, there was a span of 12 bases. Per germline, CDR1 MNHEY and CDR2 SMNVEV (reference sequence). CDR3 size: 11 residues. The CDR3 spells CASSLEGRAFF. The CDR3 DNA reads as TGTGCCAGCAGTCTCGAGGGTCGGGCTTTCTTT.

The V gene is TRBV23-1, the J gene TRBJ1-1, with 9 nucleotides matching TRBD1. TRBV23-1 is filed as an ORF, its function uncertain. This CDR3 contains 19 residues. J was trimmed by 3 bases and V by 4 bases; bases with no gene match: 18. The CDR3 nucleotides are TGCGCCAGCAGTCTCACAGGGGGCGTGGGGGTTCTTCGGGACACTGAAGCTTTCTTT. Protein: CASSLTGGVGVLRDTEAFF.

V usage is TRBV28 and J usage is TRBJ2-2; TRBD2 agrees at 9 bases. CDR3 size: 18 residues. V shed 5 bases and J 3 bases; nucleotides not matched to a gene: 13. The germline gives CDR1 MDHEN, CDR2 SYDVKM. CDR3 DNA: TGTGCCAGCAGTCCGCTGGGCGGGGGGGCCCTGGACACCGGGGAGCTGTTTTTT. As protein: CASSPLGGGALDTGELFF.

This clone appeared a few times. The V and J genes are TRBV30 and TRBJ2-7; TRBD1 agrees at 7 bases. V was clipped by 8 bases and J by 6 bases; unmatched bases: 13. CDR3 length: 13 amino acids. In germline, CDR1 is GTSNPN, CDR2 SVGIG (reference sequence). CDR3 nucleotide sequence: TGTGCCCTTTCACAGGGCCAGGGGGTCGAGCAGTACTTC. This translates into CALSQGQGVEQYF.

The chain is built from TRBV30 and TRBJ1-1; the match to TRBD1 covers 7 bases. The CDR3 runs to 16 residues. V trimming: 1 base; J trimming: 2 bases; junction bases outside the gene matches: 10. Per the germline V gene, CDR1 is GTSNPN and CDR2 is SVGIG (reference sequence). CDR3 in amino acids: CAWSEGARGFNTEAFF. In DNA form, the CDR3 reads TGTGCCTGGAGTGAAGGGGCCAGGGGGTTTAACACTGAAGCTTTCTTT.

V gene TRBV28 combines with J gene TRBJ2-7; D gene unclear. V shed 3 bases and J shed 3 bases, with 12 bases lying between them. CDR1 is MDHEN and CDR2 is SYDVKM in the germline V gene. The CDR3 spans 14 residues. As DNA, the CDR3 is TGTGCCAGCAGTTTCTACCCGCCTGGCTACGAGCAGTACTTC. This encodes CASSFYPPGYEQYF.

In its sample, this clone was seen a few times. The chain uses TRBV30 and TRBJ1-1; D perhaps matches TRBD1 (5 bases). CDR1 and CDR2 from the germline V gene are GTSNPN and SVGIG (reference sequence). The CDR3 contains 13 residues. V was shortened by 3 bases and J by 1 base, with 9 bases between the two germline ends. As DNA, the CDR3 is TGTGCCTGGAGACCCACAGGGAACACTGAAGCTTTCTTT. Its translation is CAWRPTGNTEAFF.

The V and J genes are TRBV7-9 and TRBJ1-1, with D hard to call. Between the trimmed V and J ends, which lost 8 bases and 1 base, there was a span of 11 bases. Germline V gene lookup returns CDR1 SEHNR and CDR2 FQNEAQ (reference sequence). This CDR3 region has 13 residues. The CDR3 DNA reads TGTGCCAGCCGTGGCATGTGGAACACTGAAGCTTTCTTT. The encoded protein is CASRGMWNTEAFF. The full variable domain, with the rest looked up from reference TRBV7-9 and TRBJ1-1, is DTGVSQNPRHKITKRGQNVTFRCDPISEHNRLYWYRQTLGQGPEFLTYFQNEAQLEKSRLLSDRFSAERPKGSFSTLEIQRTEQGDSAMYLCASRGMWNTEAFFGQGTRLTVV.